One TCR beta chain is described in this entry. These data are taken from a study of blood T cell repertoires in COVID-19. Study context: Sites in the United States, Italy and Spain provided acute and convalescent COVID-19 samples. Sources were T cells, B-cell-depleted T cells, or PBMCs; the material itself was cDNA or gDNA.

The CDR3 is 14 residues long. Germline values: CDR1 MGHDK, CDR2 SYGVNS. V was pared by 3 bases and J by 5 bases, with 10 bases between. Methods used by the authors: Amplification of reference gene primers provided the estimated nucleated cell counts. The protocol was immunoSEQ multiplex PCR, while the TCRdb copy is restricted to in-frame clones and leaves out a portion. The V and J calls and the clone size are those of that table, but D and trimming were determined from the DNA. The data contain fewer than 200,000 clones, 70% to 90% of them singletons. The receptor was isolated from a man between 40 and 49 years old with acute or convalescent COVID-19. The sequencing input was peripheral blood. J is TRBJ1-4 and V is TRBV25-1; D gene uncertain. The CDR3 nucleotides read TGTGCCAGCAGTGACCTAAACGAAAATGAAAAACTGTTTTTT. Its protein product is CASSDLNENEKLFF. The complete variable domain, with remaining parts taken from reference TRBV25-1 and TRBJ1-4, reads EADIYQTPRYLVIGTGKKITLECSQTMGHDKMYWYQQDPGMELHLIHYSYGVNSTEKGDLSSESTVSRIRTEHFPLTLESARPSHTSQYLCASSDLNENEKLFFGSGTQLSVL.